This T cell receptor beta chain was captured by sequencing in a study of Ad26.COV2.S vaccination and SARS-CoV-2 variants. Repertoires were generated with immunoSEQ multiplex PCR, while TCRdb's copy carries only in-frame clones and drops some. Counted here are more than 120,000 clones, 75% to 90% occurring once; the ten biggest clones make up around 5%. Study-level results: Researchers cautioned that TCR breadth and depth analyses may have underestimated total T cell responses. Spike-specific CD8+ and CD4+ T cell responses reportedly showed substantial breadth after vaccination.

Looked up from germline, CDR1 is MDHEN and CDR2 is SYDVKM. V dropped 8 bases and J dropped 0; count of bases not matched to a gene: 10. The CDR3 extends over 17 amino acids. Details on this clone: The antigen is not known.

The chain has TRBV28 and TRBJ2-1; 10 nucleotides match TRBD2. This specimen consisted of peripheral blood, obtained after recovery from COVID-19. This clonotype originated in a human donor who had recovered from COVID-19. In DNA, the CDR3 is TGTGCCAGCTCCGTAGCGGGGGGACTCAGCTCCTACAATGAGCAGTTCTTC. Translation gives CASSVAGGLSSYNEQFF.